What follows describes a single TCR beta chain. The sample comes from a study of T cell changes during pregnancy in multiple sclerosis. Clones were sequenced by immunoSEQ multiplex PCR, and TCRdb holds only the in-frame ones, with some missing. The sample records 25,000 to 35,000 clones, approximately 90% being singletons. This sample comprised CD8+ T cells from peripheral blood mononuclear cells, obtained in the second trimester of pregnancy. This clonotype was obtained from a female donor with multiple sclerosis, enrolled in a pregnancy study.

The CDR3 loop reads CASWDRSNYGYTF. The CDR3 nucleotides are TGTGCCAGTTGGGACAGGTCAAACTATGGCTACACCTTC. This chain links TRBV19 with TRBJ1-2, with 8 bases identical to TRBD1. Germline lookup yields CDR1 LNHDA and CDR2 SQIVND (reference sequence). The length of the CDR3 is 13 residues. Unmatched junction bases numbered 4, after V lost 8 bases and J lost 2 bases.